These 21 T cell receptor beta chains came from one sample sequenced in a study of blood T cell repertoires in COVID-19. Data came from immunoSEQ multiplex PCR; TCRdb stores just in-frame clones and leaves some out. The sample holds about 430,000 clones, more than 70% seen once. The source material was PBMCs or T cells enriched from blood (not recorded which). Receptors originate from a woman younger than 35 who had been exposed to COVID-19.

This chain joins TRBV7-6 and TRBJ1-6; possible D gene TRBD1, 6 bases. CDR3 length equals 14 residues. V gave up 0 bases and J gave up 10 bases, with 10 bases separating them. CDR1 and CDR2 (germline): SGHVS, FNYEAQ. CDR3 in amino acids: CASSLAATGSPLHF. The CDR3 DNA reads as TGTGCCAGCAGCTTAGCGGCAACAGGGTCACCCCTCCACTTT.

The CDR3 coding sequence is TGCGCCAGCAGCCAAGATGAAACGGGGGGAGGGCGAGCTTTCTTT. Its translation: CASSQDETGGGRAFF. The V gene is TRBV4-3, the J gene TRBJ1-1, with D perhaps TRBD1 (5 bases). The CDR3 loop spans 15 amino acids. The V end lost 0 bases, the J end lost 10 bases, and 18 bases lay between the germline ends. Germline V CDR1 and CDR2: LGHNA, YSLEER.

V gene TRBV28 combines with J gene TRBJ1-2, with TRBD1 matching over 7 bases. V lost 7 bases to trimming and J lost 4 bases; unmatched junction nucleotides: 6. This CDR3 contains 13 residues. From germline, CDR1 is MDHEN and CDR2 SYDVKM. CDR3 coding DNA: TGTGCCAGCACTAGGGGACAGCCCTATGGCTACACCTTC. Translated: CASTRGQPYGYTF.

This rearrangement joins TRBV7-2 to TRBJ2-2; 8 bases fit TRBD1. The length of the CDR3 is 15 residues. V lost 3 bases to trimming and J lost 3 bases; unmatched junction nucleotides: 3. From germline, CDR1 is SGHTA and CDR2 FQGNSA. CDR3 amino acids: CASSFRGQYTGELFF. The CDR3 nucleotides read TGTGCCAGCAGCTTCAGGGGGCAATACACCGGGGAGCTGTTTTTT.

The V gene is TRBV11-2, the J gene TRBJ1-1; 7 bases align to TRBD1. From germline, CDR1 is SGHAT and CDR2 FQNNGV. After removal of 1 base from V and 8 bases from J, the junction contained 4 bases not matched to a gene. The CDR3 runs to 13 residues. CDR3 region: CASSLVRQGEAFF. The DNA for the CDR3 is TGTGCCAGCAGCTTAGTCCGACAGGGAGAAGCTTTCTTT. The complete variable domain, with remaining parts taken from reference TRBV11-2 and TRBJ1-1, reads EAGVAQSPRYKIIEKRQSVAFWCNPISGHATLYWYQQILGQGPKLLIQFQNNGVVDDSQLPKDRFSAERLKGVDSTLKIQPAKLEDSAVYLCASSLVRQGEAFFGQGTRLTVV.

The gene calls are TRBV28 and TRBJ2-1; TRBD2 matches 9 bases. After removal of 4 bases from V and 7 bases from J, the junction contained 5 bases not matched to a gene. Germline loops: CDR1 MDHEN, CDR2 SYDVKM. The CDR3 spans 14 residues. Written as DNA, the CDR3 is TGTGCCAGCAGTTGGGGCGGGAGGGCAAATGAGCAGTTCTTC. It specifies CASSWGGRANEQFF.

The V gene is TRBV3-1 (or the pseudogene TRBV3-2), the J gene TRBJ2-7; no definite D call. The germline gives CDR1 LGHDT, CDR2 YNNKEL (reference sequence). V was pared by 4 bases and J by 6 bases, with 7 bases between. The CDR3 extends over 11 amino acids. This CDR3 reads CASSRVGEQYF. Here the CDR3 DNA reads TGTGCCAGCAGCCGCGTCGGCGAGCAGTACTTC.

V usage is TRBV27 and J usage is TRBJ1-6; D perhaps matches TRBD1 (5 bases). Germline loops: CDR1 MNHEY, CDR2 SMNVEV (reference sequence). V lost 6 bases, J lost 10 bases, and 13 bases lay in between. The CDR3 is 13 amino acids. Written as DNA, the CDR3 is TGTGCCAGCAGGGGGGGTGTGCGATCACCCCTCCACTTT. Amino acids: CASRGGVRSPLHF.

The chain couples TRBV9 to TRBJ1-2; a possible D gene is TRBD1 (5 bases). The CDR3 spans 13 residues. V dropped 6 bases and J dropped 5 bases, with 14 bases sitting between them. Germline-derived CDR1 and CDR2 are SGDLS and YYNGEE. DNA of the CDR3: TGTGCCAGCAAAAGGGGTAATGGATATGGCTACACCTTC. It encodes CASKRGNGYGYTF.

The chain combines TRBV11-2 with TRBJ2-7; TRBD2 matches 10 bases. This CDR3 contains 16 residues. V lost 5 bases to trimming and J lost 2 bases; unmatched junction nucleotides: 9. CDR1 and CDR2 (germline): SGHAT, FQNNGV. The CDR3 DNA is TGTGCCAGCAGCCCCCTCAAGCGGGAGGGAACCTACGAGCAGTACTTC. Encoded protein: CASSPLKREGTYEQYF.

The rearrangement uses TRBV14 and TRBJ1-5; the D gene is possibly TRBD1 (6 bases). This CDR3 contains 13 residues. Germline V gene data show CDR1 as SGHDN and CDR2 as FVKESK. Trimming shortened V by 0 bases and J by 11 bases, and 11 bases separated the two germline ends. The CDR3: CASSQDLTGTQHF. The CDR3 region has the DNA TGTGCCAGCAGCCAAGATCTGACAGGAACCCAGCATTTT.

The CDR3, as DNA: TGTGCCAGTAGTATGAGCAGGGGGAACGAGCAGTACTTC. Its protein is CASSMSRGNEQYF. The chain joins TRBV19 to TRBJ2-7, with 7 positions matching TRBD1. The CDR3 consists of 13 residues. V lost 3 bases to trimming and J lost 5 bases; unmatched junction nucleotides: 4. The germline V gene encodes CDR1 LNHDA and CDR2 SQIVND (reference sequence).

The chain carries TRBV5-1 and TRBJ1-1; the match to TRBD1 covers 9 bases. Germline trimming cut 4 bases from V and 2 bases from J; bases unmatched to any gene: 12. Germline V lookup: CDR1 SGHRS, CDR2 YFSETQ. The CDR3 covers 17 residues. CDR3 nucleotides: TGCGCCAGCAGCCCGGGAACCCGGGACAGGGAAAACACTGAAGCTTTCTTT. Translating it yields CASSPGTRDRENTEAFF.

The J gene is TRBJ2-1, the V gene TRBV10-1; TRBD2 matches 9 bases. V shed 2 bases, J shed 4 bases, and the junction held 6 bases outside the gene matches. The CDR3 loop spans 16 amino acids. CDR1 WNHNN and CDR2 SYGVQD come from the germline V gene (reference sequence). CDR3 DNA sequence: TGCGCCAGCAGTGAGGGTCTAGCGGGAAGGTACAATGAGCAGTTCTTC. It translates to CASSEGLAGRYNEQFF.

This rearrangement joins TRBV6-5 to TRBJ2-7, with 9 bases aligning to TRBD1. CDR1 and CDR2 from the germline V gene are MNHEY and SVGAGI. The CDR3 sequence is 15 residues long. V was clipped by 6 bases and J by 7 bases; unmatched bases: 13. CDR3 bases: TGTGCCAGCAGAACCGGGACAGGGAACGGGTTTGAGCAGTACTTC. Translated, it gives CASRTGTGNGFEQYF.

CDR3 region: CASSLDPTQLANEQFF. In DNA, the CDR3 is TGTGCCAGCAGCTTAGACCCAACCCAACTAGCGAATGAGCAGTTCTTC. The chain employs TRBV11-2 and TRBJ2-1; TRBD2 matches at 7 bases. This CDR3 has 16 amino acids. CDR1 is SGHAT and CDR2 is FQNNGV in the germline V gene. The trim removed 0 bases at V and 7 bases at J, leaving 9 bases unmatched.

The CDR3: CSASLAGGLNEQFF. In nucleotides, the CDR3 is TGCAGTGCTAGTTTAGCGGGAGGGCTCAATGAGCAGTTCTTC. The chain is built from TRBV20-1 and TRBJ2-1, with TRBD2 matching 11 bases. The CDR3 has 14 residues. V lost 3 bases and J lost 6; bases outside the gene matches: 4. The germline V gene encodes CDR1 DFQATT and CDR2 SNEGSKA (reference sequence).

This clone was seen a handful of times. The rearrangement joins TRBV7-2 to TRBJ2-2; 8 bases line up with TRBD2. Per the germline V gene, CDR1 is SGHTA and CDR2 is FQGNSA. V was clipped by 4 bases and J by 2 bases; unmatched bases: 3. The CDR3 contains 15 residues. CDR3 in amino acids: CASSSGLVNTGELFF. Written as DNA, the CDR3 is TGTGCCAGCAGCTCGGGACTAGTAAACACCGGGGAGCTGTTTTTT.

The gene calls are TRBV4-2 and TRBJ1-2; D call uncertain. The CDR3 is 13 amino acids. V lost 0 bases and J lost 7, with 9 bases in between. Germline CDR1 is LGHNA and CDR2 is YNFKEQ. The DNA of the CDR3 is TGTGCCAGCAGCCAAGATCTACAGCCTGGCTACACCTTC. Protein sequence: CASSQDLQPGYTF.

A word on this clone: The sample has other DNA sequences that encode this CDR3 too. This chain links TRBV6-5 with TRBJ2-3, with 11 bases that match TRBD2. Germline CDR1 and CDR2: MNHEY and SVGAGI. The V and J ends lost 6 bases and 2 bases, in that order; junction bases with no gene match: 4. The CDR3 sequence is 15 residues long. CDR3 protein: CASSLAGGLTDTQYF. The CDR3 DNA follows: TGTGCCAGCAGCCTAGCGGGGGGCCTCACAGATACGCAGTATTTT.

Turning to this clone: Other DNA sequences within the sample encode an identical CDR3. The chain combines TRBV3-1 (or the pseudogene TRBV3-2) with TRBJ1-4; unclear D gene. Germline V lookup: CDR1 LGHDT, CDR2 YNNKEL (reference sequence). The CDR3 is 13 amino acids. The V gene lost 4 bases and the J gene lost 8 bases, with 11 bases spanning the gap. CDR3 protein: CASSPGGYEKLFF. CDR3 sequence (DNA): TGTGCCAGCAGCCCGGGAGGTTACGAAAAACTGTTTTTT.